This TCR beta chain came from a study of vaccination and CD4 T cells after COVID-19. Overall study context: Cellular stimulation was performed using overlapping spike peptides derived from SARS-CoV-2, HCoV-NL63, HCoV-OC43 and HCoV-229E.

Indicated treatment: roughly 11-day PBMC culture with coronavirus spike peptide pools or control peptides (ViraFEST assay). Peptide-pool expansion of antigen-specific T cells preceded TCR sequencing in ViraFEST. PBMCs were cultured at around 2 million per well with roughly 9.9 IU/ml IL-2 and 9.5 to 10 ug/ml peptide pools. This clonotype has just a few counts. Its specificity is not known. Germline loops: CDR1 DFQATT, CDR2 SNEGSKA (reference sequence). Trimming cost V 0 bases and J 7 bases, with 13 bases left between them. CDR3 length: 14 residues. The Oncomine TCR Beta short-read assay sequenced DNA from cultured CD4+ T cells. From CD4+ T cells that had been cultured, genomic DNA was extracted. Each CDR3 protein is one row after TCRdb ran MiXCR on the PCR reads. The repertoire holds 13,000 or so distinct CDR3 sequences, with approximately 50% as singletons.

This chain uses TRBV20-1 with TRBJ1-5; D not certain. The sample consisted of CD4+ T cells from blood, cultured in vitro. The clonotype comes from a human donor who had recovered from COVID-19. CDR3 bases: TGCAGTGCTAGAGATCTGAGGAGTGGACAGCCCCAGCATTTT. Translation: CSARDLRSGQPQHF.